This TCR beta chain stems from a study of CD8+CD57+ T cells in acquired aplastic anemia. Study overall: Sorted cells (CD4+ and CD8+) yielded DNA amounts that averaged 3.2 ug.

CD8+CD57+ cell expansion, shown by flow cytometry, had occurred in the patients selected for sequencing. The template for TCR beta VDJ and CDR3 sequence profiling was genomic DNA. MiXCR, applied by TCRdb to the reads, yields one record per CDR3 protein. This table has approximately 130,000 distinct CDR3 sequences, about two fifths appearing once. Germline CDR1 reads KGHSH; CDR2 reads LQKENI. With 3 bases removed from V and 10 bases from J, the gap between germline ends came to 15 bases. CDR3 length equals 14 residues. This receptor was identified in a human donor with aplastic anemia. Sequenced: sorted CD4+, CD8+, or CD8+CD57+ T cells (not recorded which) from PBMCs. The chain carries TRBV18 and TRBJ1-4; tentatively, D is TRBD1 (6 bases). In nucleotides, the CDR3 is TGTGCCAGCTCACCGTGGCAGGGGTACGGAAAACTGTTTTTT. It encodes CASSPWQGYGKLFF.